The following is a TCR beta chain sequence with its context. The CDR3 length is 15 residues. CDR1 is MNHEY and CDR2 is SMNVEV in the germline V gene (reference sequence). The ends lost 0 bases at V and 7 bases at J; junction bases unmatched: 9. This table comes from immunoSEQ multiplex PCR, and its TCRdb copy is limited to in-frame clones, with some not included. The sample includes approximately 260,000 clones, 70% to 85% seen only once; the top ten take around 3.6%. The entry originates in a study of blood T cell repertoires in COVID-19. The wider study: The origin of the acute and convalescent COVID-19 samples was the United States, Italy and Spain.

The chain employs TRBV27 and TRBJ2-7; 7 bases map to TRBD2. What was sequenced was peripheral blood. The sequence was obtained from a woman aged 40 to 55 with active or convalescent COVID-19. The CDR3 protein is CASSLSGGGPGEQYF. The CDR3 coding sequence is TGTGCCAGCAGTTTATCCGGCGGGGGTCCAGGTGAGCAGTACTTC.